These T cell receptor beta chains were read from a single sample in a study of control samples from healthy donors and cancer patients. Libraries were prepared by immunoSEQ multiplex PCR; TCRdb keeps only in-frame clonotypes and omits some of them. Here the sample spans around 90,000 clones, approximately 86% being singletons. Sequenced input: blood. Every receptor here comes from a man aged 25-45 years in good health. CDR3s leave out the opening cysteine and the closing phenylalanine or tryptophan. A D gene is named only where the DNA matches it firmly.

TRBJ2-3,TRBV29-1,NA,SVSGSTDTQY
TRBJ1-3,TRBV6-1,NA,ASSDQPNYSGNTIY
TRBJ2-5,TRBV10-2,NA,ASSNTQGSQETQY
TRBJ2-5,TRBV7-9,NA,ASSLRGLETQY
TRBJ2-3,TRBV29-1,NA,SVDRPQGTDTQY
TRBJ1-1,TRBV19,NA,ASSMTGTEAF
TRBJ2-1,TRBV13,TRBD2,ASRPPPRGGAREQF
TRBJ1-5,TRBV24-1,NA,ATSGDGNQPQH
TRBJ2-2,TRBV30,NA,AWSLTGELF
TRBJ1-1,TRBV4-1,NA,ASSQTGTEAF
TRBJ2-2,TRBV29-1,NA,SVRHTGELF
TRBJ1-3,TRBV19,NA,ASSLQGFAGNTIY
TRBJ1-2,TRBV7-2,TRBD1,ASSRGQGALGYT
TRBJ1-2,TRBV4-1,TRBD1,ASSQDRQGAGYGYT
TRBJ1-5,TRBV10-2,TRBD1,ASSEQGDQPQH
TRBJ1-5,TRBV19,NA,ASSIEGGPSNQPQH
TRBJ1-4,TRBV10-3,NA,AISGADEKLF
TRBJ1-2,TRBV5-1,NA,ASSLAQDGYT
TRBJ1-4,TRBV3-1/TRBV3-2,NA,ASSLLLNEKLF
TRBJ1-2,TRBV21-1,NA,ASSKERQTFDYGYT
TRBJ1-2,TRBV3-1/TRBV3-2,NA,ASSQERGGYT
TRBJ1-2,TRBV27,TRBD1,ASSLTGGTEDGYT
TRBJ2-7,TRBV4-2,TRBD1,ASSEPGQGAGEQY
TRBJ2-5,TRBV7-3,NA,ASSLTSGLRETQY
TRBJ1-5,TRBV24-1,NA,ATSDQNQPQH
TRBJ2-2,TRBV7-6,TRBD1,ASSPGQGYTGELF
TRBJ1-3,TRBV4-1,NA,ASSPLSTLTSSGNTIY
TRBJ1-2,TRBV7-9,TRBD1,ASSFGTGGDYGYT
TRBJ2-3,TRBV29-1,TRBD1,STRQGANTDTQY
TRBJ1-2,TRBV5-1,NA,ASSLSGAVSYGYT
TRBJ2-5,TRBV12-2,NA,APPGGGETQY
TRBJ1-3,TRBV29-1,NA,SVELGVSGNTIY
TRBJ1-6,TRBV6-4,NA,ASRNTENSPLH
TRBJ1-2,TRBV5-1,NA,ASREEGQIGYT
TRBJ2-1,TRBV18,NA,ASSQANVEQF
TRBJ2-5,TRBV29-1,NA,SGWQETQY
TRBJ2-7,TRBV21-1,NA,ASSPYGTVGEQY
TRBJ1-3,TRBV19,NA,ASSGPQVGNTIY
TRBJ1-1,TRBV27,TRBD1,ASSYGQGAGAF
TRBJ1-4,TRBV5-1,TRBD1,ASSVGQGTEKLF
TRBJ1-5,TRBV28,TRBD1,ASRIGTGMGNQPQH
TRBJ1-1,TRBV27,NA,ASSFGGRGTEAF
TRBJ1-2,TRBV18,TRBD1,ASSPSGQGGGYT
TRBJ1-6,TRBV29-1,NA,SVVTQGEGSPLH
TRBJ1-3,TRBV12-5,TRBD1,ASGLPPRTGGSGNTIY
TRBJ2-1,TRBV19,TRBD2,ASSTGLAFYNEQF
TRBJ2-1,TRBV5-4,TRBD2,ASSLTGGNYNEQF
TRBJ2-2,TRBV18,NA,ASSPRTLNSNTGELF